A selection of T cell receptor beta chains follows, all from one sample in a study of CD8+ T cells in alopecia areata. Assay: immunoSEQ multiplex PCR; the TCRdb copy retains only in-frame clones and omits some. The sample has about 270,000 clones, 60% seen once; the top ten hold 0.9% to 0.95%. The sequenced sample was CD4+ T cells sorted from blood, obtained at week 52, from a patient treated with tofacitinib. The source of these receptors is a human donor with alopecia areata. The CDR3 runs from the conserved cysteine through the conserved F or W. The D gene is left open where the match is weak. Clone size appears in some rows only: once, few, many, or a class for an expanded clone.

CASSPRQGAAKNIQYF	TGTGCCAGCAGCCCAAGACAGGGGGCTGCGAAAAACATTCAGTACTTC	TRBD1	TRBJ2-4	few	TRBV7-2
CAWSTGTPNTEAFF	TGTGCCTGGAGTACGGGCACGCCTAACACTGAAGCTTTCTTT	NA	TRBJ1-1	NA	TRBV30
CAISEAQDYGYTF	TGTGCCATCAGTGAGGCACAGGACTATGGCTACACCTTC	NA	TRBJ1-2	few	TRBV10-3
CASSPWQVEYNEQFF	TGTGCCAGCAGCCCCTGGCAGGTTGAATACAATGAGCAGTTCTTC	NA	TRBJ2-1	NA	TRBV7-6
CASSPPGPQETQYF	TGTGCCAGCAGTCCCCCGGGGCCCCAAGAGACCCAGTACTTC	NA	TRBJ2-5	NA	TRBV6-6
CASSFNGQGNTEAFF	TGTGCCAGCAGCTTCAACGGACAGGGAAACACTGAAGCTTTCTTT	TRBD1	TRBJ1-1	NA	TRBV7-9
CASSPYSTGRYEQYF	TGTGCCAGCAGCCCCTACTCGACAGGGAGGTACGAGCAGTACTTC	NA	TRBJ2-7	NA	TRBV7-9
CSVEVRSDTQYF	TGCAGCGTTGAAGTCCGGTCAGATACGCAGTATTTT	NA	TRBJ2-3	NA	TRBV29-1
CASREAPEYEQYF	TGCGCCAGCAGGGAGGCTCCCGAGTACGAGCAGTACTTC	NA	TRBJ2-7	once	TRBV5-1
CASSLATGASPLHF	TGTGCCAGCAGCTTAGCGACAGGGGCTTCACCCCTCCACTTT	TRBD1	TRBJ1-6	NA	TRBV7-9
CASSFNVQETQYF	TGTGCCAGCAGCTTTAACGTGCAAGAGACCCAGTACTTC	NA	TRBJ2-5	NA	TRBV7-3
CACHRGIQETQYF	TGTGCCTGCCATCGGGGTATCCAAGAGACCCAGTACTTC	NA	TRBJ2-5	NA	TRBV30
CASSQDFRGTEAFF	TGTGCCAGCAGCCAGGATTTCAGGGGCACTGAAGCTTTCTTT	NA	TRBJ1-1	NA	TRBV14
CAWTHREDQPQHF	TGTGCCTGGACCCACAGGGAAGACCAGCCCCAGCATTTT	NA	TRBJ1-5	NA	TRBV30
CASSRLFMGETQYF	TGCGCCAGCAGCCGCCTCTTCATGGGAGAGACCCAGTACTTC	NA	TRBJ2-5	few	TRBV4-1
CASNSLAGAETQYF	TGCGCCAGCAATTCCCTAGCGGGGGCGGAGACCCAGTACTTC	TRBD2	TRBJ2-5	NA	TRBV5-1
CASSQRPASGELFF	TGTGCTAGCAGCCAAAGACCCGCCTCCGGGGAGCTGTTTTTT	NA	TRBJ2-2	NA	TRBV7-7
CASSSGYRETQYF	TGTGCTAGCAGCTCGGGTTATCGGGAGACCCAGTACTTC	NA	TRBJ2-5	NA	TRBV7-7
CASSLEMMGNTEAFF	TGCGCCAGCAGCTTGGAGATGATGGGGAACACTGAAGCTTTCTTT	NA	TRBJ1-1	few	TRBV5-1
CAWSGGSYGYTF	TGTGCCTGGAGTGGGGGTTCCTATGGCTACACCTTC	NA	TRBJ1-2	once	TRBV30
CASSLAGGGPRQETQYF	TGTGCCAGCAGCTTAGCGGGAGGAGGACCCCGCCAAGAGACCCAGTACTTC	NA	TRBJ2-5	NA	TRBV7-9
CASSPTGNQPQHF	TGTGCCAGCTCACCAACAGGAAATCAGCCCCAGCATTTT	NA	TRBJ1-5	NA	TRBV18
CASSLEQETQYF	TGCGCCAGCAGCTTGGAGCAAGAGACCCAGTACTTC	NA	TRBJ2-5	NA	TRBV5-1
CASRRNRDGPLAFF	TGTGCCAGCAGAAGGAACCGGGATGGGCCGCTAGCTTTCTTT	NA	TRBJ1-1	NA	TRBV27
CASSPVRGAGTEAFF	TGCGCCAGCAGCCCGGTGCGGGGGGCGGGCACTGAAGCTTTCTTT	NA	TRBJ1-1	NA	TRBV5-1
CAWSRYNSDGYTF	TGTGCCTGGAGCCGGTATAACAGTGACGGCTACACCTTC	NA	TRBJ1-2	NA	TRBV30
CASSLGVYSPLHF	TGTGCCAGCAGCTTAGGGGTTTATTCACCCCTCCACTTT	NA	TRBJ1-6	NA	TRBV7-2
CASSSTRGQPQHF	TGTGCCAGCAGCTCCACTCGCGGGCAGCCCCAGCATTTT	NA	TRBJ1-5	NA	TRBV5-6
CSVALAGTDTQYF	TGCAGCGTTGCTCTGGCGGGGACAGATACGCAGTATTTT	NA	TRBJ2-3	few	TRBV29-1
CAWTGQVMNSPLHF	TGTGCCTGGACGGGACAGGTGATGAATTCACCCCTCCACTTT	TRBD1	TRBJ1-6	NA	TRBV30
CSVEWDRVINEQFF	TGCAGCGTTGAATGGGACAGGGTTATCAATGAGCAGTTCTTC	TRBD1	TRBJ2-1	NA	TRBV29-1
CAWKSGLSYEQYF	TGTGCCTGGAAAAGCGGACTCTCCTACGAGCAGTACTTC	NA	TRBJ2-7	NA	TRBV30
CASSLSRSSYEQYF	TGTGCCAGCAGTTTAAGTCGGAGCTCCTACGAGCAGTACTTC	NA	TRBJ2-7	once	TRBV28
CAISEEDEQYF	TGTGCCATCAGTGAGGAGGACGAGCAGTACTTC	NA	TRBJ2-7	NA	TRBV10-3
CASRFQGAGYEQYF	TGTGCCAGCAGATTTCAGGGGGCGGGCTACGAGCAGTACTTC	TRBD1	TRBJ2-7	NA	TRBV6-6
CASSFATGLYEQYF	TGCGCCAGCAGCTTCGCGACAGGTCTCTACGAGCAGTACTTC	NA	TRBJ2-7	NA	TRBV5-1
CASSQFTLTTTDTQYF	TGCGCCAGCAGCCAATTTACCCTAACAACCACAGATACGCAGTATTTT	NA	TRBJ2-3	few	TRBV4-3
CSVLGTSGGSTDTQYF	TGCAGCGTGCTCGGGACTAGCGGGGGGAGTACAGATACGCAGTATTTT	TRBD2	TRBJ2-3	NA	TRBV29-1
CASSQLPGQGLKTQYF	TGCGCCAGCAGCCAACTTCCGGGACAGGGGTTAAAGACCCAGTACTTC	TRBD1	TRBJ2-5	NA	TRBV4-1
CASSEFRKNYEQYF	TGTGCCAGCAGTGAGTTCCGGAAAAACTACGAGCAGTACTTC	NA	TRBJ2-7	NA	TRBV2
CASSPPTSDEQFF	TGCGCCAGCAGCCCCCCCACGAGCGATGAGCAGTTCTTC	NA	TRBJ2-1	NA	TRBV5-1
CASRTPGTGIYEQYF	TGTGCCAGCAGGACCCCCGGGACAGGGATCTACGAGCAGTACTTC	TRBD1	TRBJ2-7	NA	TRBV2
CAWSLRTGVNYGYTF	TGTGCCTGGAGTCTCCGGACAGGAGTTAACTATGGCTACACCTTC	TRBD1	TRBJ1-2	NA	TRBV30
CASSHPVRQGGMNTEAFF	TGCGCCAGCAGCCATCCTGTGCGACAGGGCGGAATGAACACTGAAGCTTTCTTT	TRBD1	TRBJ1-1	few	TRBV4-1
CASRDGQRAFF	TGTGCCAGCAGAGATGGACAGAGGGCTTTCTTT	NA	TRBJ1-1	once	TRBV6-5
CASSFSGGTYNEQFF	TGTGCCAGCAGCTTTAGCGGGGGGACATACAATGAGCAGTTCTTC	TRBD2	TRBJ2-1	NA	TRBV11-2
CASSSQGRMTQYF	TGTGCCAGCAGTTCTCAGGGACGGATGACCCAGTACTTC	NA	TRBJ2-5	NA	TRBV27
CASSLGYGNTEAFF	TGTGCCAGCAGCTTGGGGTATGGGAACACTGAAGCTTTCTTT	NA	TRBJ1-1	few	TRBV7-9
CASSPPGQVGEKLFF	TGTGCCAGCTCACCTCCGGGACAGGTCGGGGAAAAACTGTTTTTT	TRBD1	TRBJ1-4	NA	TRBV18
CASSVDREGTDTQYF	TGTGCCAGCAGCGTAGACAGGGAAGGCACAGATACGCAGTATTTT	NA	TRBJ2-3	NA	TRBV9
CASSVTSGTYNEQFF	TGTGCCAGCAGTGTTACTAGCGGTACCTACAATGAGCAGTTCTTC	TRBD2	TRBJ2-1	NA	TRBV27
CASSLAVTSAGSNEQFF	TGCGCCAGCAGCTTGGCCGTTACTAGCGCCGGTTCCAATGAGCAGTTCTTC	TRBD2	TRBJ2-1	NA	TRBV5-1
CASSLNRMNTEAFF	TGTGCCAGCAGCTTGAACAGGATGAACACTGAAGCTTTCTTT	NA	TRBJ1-1	NA	TRBV5-6
CSVQTQGRGYEQYF	TGCAGCGTCCAAACCCAGGGCAGGGGCTACGAGCAGTACTTC	NA	TRBJ2-7	NA	TRBV29-1
CASSLLGTHEQYF	TGCGCCAGCAGCTTGTTGGGGACCCACGAGCAGTACTTC	NA	TRBJ2-7	NA	TRBV5-1
CSVEVAGDTQYF	TGCAGCGTTGAAGTGGCGGGAGATACGCAGTATTTT	NA	TRBJ2-3	NA	TRBV29-1